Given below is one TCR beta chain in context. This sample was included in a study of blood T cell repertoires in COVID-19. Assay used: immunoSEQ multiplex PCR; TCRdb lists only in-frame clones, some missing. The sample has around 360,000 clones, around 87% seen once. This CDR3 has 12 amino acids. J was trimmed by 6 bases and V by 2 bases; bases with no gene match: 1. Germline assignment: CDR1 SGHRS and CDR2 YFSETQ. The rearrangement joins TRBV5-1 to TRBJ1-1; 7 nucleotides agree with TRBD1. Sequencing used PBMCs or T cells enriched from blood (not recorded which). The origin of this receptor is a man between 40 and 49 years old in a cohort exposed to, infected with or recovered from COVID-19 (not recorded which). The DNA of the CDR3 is TGCGCCAGCAGCTTAACAGGGGCTGAAGCTTTCTTT. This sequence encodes CASSLTGAEAFF. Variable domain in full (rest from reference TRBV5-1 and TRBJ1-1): KAGVTQTPRYLIKTRGQQVTLSCSPISGHRSVSWYQQTPGQGLQFLFEYFSETQRNKGNFPGRFSGRQFSNSRSEMNVSTLELGDSALYLCASSLTGAEAFFGQGTRLTVV.